The TCR beta chain described here comes from a study of STAT5B mutations in CD4+ large granular lymphocyte leukemia. Whole-study results and caveats: Without putative leukemic clones, patient CD4-sorted repertoires remained more clonal than healthy CD4+ repertoires.

This clone came up once. No antigen is known for it. Method: immunoSEQ multiplex PCR; TCRdb's copy keeps in-frame clones and lacks some. This sample has more than 40,000 clones, with roughly four fifths found just once. Trimming took off 5 bases at V and 5 bases at J, with 18 bases between the two ends. The CDR3 runs to 14 residues. Germline-derived CDR1 and CDR2 are GTSNPN and SVGIG (reference sequence). The TCR sequence derives from a human donor in good health. The sequenced sample was CD4+ T cells from blood buffy coats. The gene calls are TRBV30 and TRBJ1-1; D ambiguous. CDR3 loop: CAWAQTTVSTEAFF. The CDR3 DNA reads TGTGCCTGGGCGCAAACAACAGTATCTACTGAAGCTTTCTTT.